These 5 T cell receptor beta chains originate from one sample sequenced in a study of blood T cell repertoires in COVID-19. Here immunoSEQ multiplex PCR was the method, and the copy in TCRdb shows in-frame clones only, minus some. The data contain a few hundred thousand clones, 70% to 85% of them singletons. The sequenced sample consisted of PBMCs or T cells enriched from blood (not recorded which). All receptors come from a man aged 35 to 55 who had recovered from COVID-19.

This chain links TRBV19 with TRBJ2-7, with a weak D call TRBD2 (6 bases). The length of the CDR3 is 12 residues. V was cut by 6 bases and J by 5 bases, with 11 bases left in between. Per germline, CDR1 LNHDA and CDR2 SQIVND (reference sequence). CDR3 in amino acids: CASRGGSHEQYF. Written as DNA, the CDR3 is TGTGCCAGTAGGGGGGGAAGCCACGAGCAGTACTTC.

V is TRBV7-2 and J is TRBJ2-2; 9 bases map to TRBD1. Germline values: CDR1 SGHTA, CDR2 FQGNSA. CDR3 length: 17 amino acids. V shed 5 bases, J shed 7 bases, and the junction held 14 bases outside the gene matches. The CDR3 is CASSAPPGQGQIGELFF. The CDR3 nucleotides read TGTGCCAGCAGCGCTCCACCGGGACAGGGTCAGATCGGGGAGCTGTTTTTT. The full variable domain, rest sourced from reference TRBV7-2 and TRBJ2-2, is GAGVSQSPSNKVTEKGKDVELRCDPISGHTALYWYRQSLGQGLEFLIYFQGNSAPDKSGLPSDRFSAERTGGSVSTLTIQRTQQEDSAVYLCASSAPPGQGQIGELFFGEGSRLTVL.

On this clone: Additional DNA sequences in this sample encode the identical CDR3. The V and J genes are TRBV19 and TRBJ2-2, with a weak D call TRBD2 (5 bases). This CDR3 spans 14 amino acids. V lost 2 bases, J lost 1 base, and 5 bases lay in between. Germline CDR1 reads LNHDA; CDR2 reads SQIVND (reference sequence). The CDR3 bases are TGTGCCAGTAGTATACGGGGGAACACCGGGGAGCTGTTTTTT. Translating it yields CASSIRGNTGELFF.

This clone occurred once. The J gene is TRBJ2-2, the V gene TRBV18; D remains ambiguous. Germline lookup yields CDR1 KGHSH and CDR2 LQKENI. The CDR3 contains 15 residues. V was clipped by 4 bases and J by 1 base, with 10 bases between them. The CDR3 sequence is CASSLSDKNTGELFF. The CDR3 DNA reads TGTGCCAGCTCACTGTCCGACAAGAACACCGGGGAGCTGTTTTTT.

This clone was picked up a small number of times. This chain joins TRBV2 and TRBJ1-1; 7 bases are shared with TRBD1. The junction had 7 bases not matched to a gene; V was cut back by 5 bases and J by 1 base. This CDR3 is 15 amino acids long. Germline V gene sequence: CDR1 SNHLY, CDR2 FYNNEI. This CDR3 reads CASSPATGSNTEAFF. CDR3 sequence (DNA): TGTGCCAGCAGTCCGGCGACAGGGTCGAACACTGAAGCTTTCTTT.